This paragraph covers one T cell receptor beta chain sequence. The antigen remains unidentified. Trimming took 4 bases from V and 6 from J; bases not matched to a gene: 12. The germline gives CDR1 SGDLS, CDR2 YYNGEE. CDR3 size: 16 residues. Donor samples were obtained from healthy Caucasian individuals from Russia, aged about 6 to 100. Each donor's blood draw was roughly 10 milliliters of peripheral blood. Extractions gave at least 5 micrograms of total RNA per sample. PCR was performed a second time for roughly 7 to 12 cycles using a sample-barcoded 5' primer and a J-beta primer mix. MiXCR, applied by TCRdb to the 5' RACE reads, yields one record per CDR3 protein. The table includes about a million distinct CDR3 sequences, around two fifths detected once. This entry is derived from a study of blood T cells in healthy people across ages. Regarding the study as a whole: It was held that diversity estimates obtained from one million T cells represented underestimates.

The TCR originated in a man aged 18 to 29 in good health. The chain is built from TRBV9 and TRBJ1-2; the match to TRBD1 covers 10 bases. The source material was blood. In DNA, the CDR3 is TGTGCCAGCAGCTATACCCTAGACAGGGGGCAAGATGGCTACACCTTC. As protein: CASSYTLDRGQDGYTF.